The 19 T cell receptor beta chains presented below share a single source sample, sequenced in a study of blood T cell repertoires in COVID-19 (TCRdb year 2020). The library was obtained by the immunoSEQ multiplex PCR assay. TCRdb took over this immuneACCESS table, retaining in-frame rearrangements with V and J assigned. Such tables are incomplete; in checked studies, under half of the missing clones stem from an unresolved V gene, and the remainder is unexplained. The sample table records around 30,000 clones; roughly 87% of these occur just once. Jointly, the top ten make up roughly 14% of the sample. The sample was peripheral blood. The receptors derive from a human donor in a cohort sampled during active COVID-19. The donor label of this sample is uncertain.

This clone has a single count. The chain carries TRBV27 and TRBJ2-1; 7 bases map to TRBD1. V lost 6 bases, J lost 5 bases, and 7 bases stayed unmatched. CDR3 length equals 14 residues. CDR1 is MNHEY, CDR2 SMNVEV, per germline (reference sequence). The CDR3 nucleotides read TGTGCCAGCAGGATTGGGACAGCCAACAATGAGCAGTTCTTC. Encoded protein: CASRIGTANNEQFF.

J is TRBJ2-1 and V is TRBV2; 16 bases are a match to TRBD2. V lost 5 bases and J lost 7; bases outside the gene matches: 11. The length of the CDR3 is 18 residues. The V gene's germline CDR1 is SNHLY and CDR2 FYNNEI. The CDR3 spells CASSQTGTSGGAWNEQFF. The CDR3 DNA is TGTGCCAGCAGTCAAACCGGGACTAGCGGGGGGGCATGGAATGAGCAGTTCTTC.

By its share, this clone is medium-sized. The chain couples TRBV7-8 to TRBJ1-2, with a tentative D call TRBD1 (6 bases). Germline V gene sequence: CDR1 SGHVS, CDR2 FQNEAQ. Trimming stripped 5 bases from V and 1 base from J, with 17 bases between. This CDR3 is 16 amino acids long. Here the CDR3 DNA reads TGTGCCAGCAGCCTCGTAGCGACAGGAATTAACTATGGCTACACCTTC. Its translation: CASSLVATGINYGYTF.

The chain uses TRBV4-2 and TRBJ2-2, with 7 bases that match TRBD2. V dropped 4 bases and J dropped 7; count of bases not matched to a gene: 9. Germline lookup yields CDR1 LGHNA and CDR2 YNFKEQ. The CDR3 length is 15 residues. This chain's CDR3 is CASSPGGRVIGELFF. CDR3 DNA: TGTGCCAGCAGCCCCGGTGGGAGGGTAATCGGGGAGCTGTTTTTT.

The chain carries TRBV7-2 and TRBJ1-1; 10 bases match TRBD1. Germline loops: CDR1 SGHTA, CDR2 FQGNSA. The CDR3 runs 16 residues. Germline trimming cut 0 bases from V and 4 bases from J; bases unmatched to any gene: 5. The CDR3 loop is CASSLATGGYGTEAFF. The CDR3, as DNA: TGTGCCAGCAGCTTAGCGACAGGGGGCTATGGCACTGAAGCTTTCTTT.

This clone showed up just once. The J gene is TRBJ2-5, the V gene TRBV9, with 8 nucleotides matching TRBD2. Germline CDR1 and CDR2: SGDLS and YYNGEE. With 3 bases clipped from V and 7 bases from J, the junction kept 5 bases outside the gene matches. The CDR3 runs 13 residues. CDR3 sequence reads: CASSGAGGVTQYF. The CDR3 DNA sequence: TGTGCCAGCAGCGGGGCGGGGGGAGTGACCCAGTACTTC.

By share, this clone ranks as medium-sized (0.01 to 0.1%). The chain couples TRBV12-3 or TRBV12-4 to TRBJ1-5; the D is unclear. This CDR3 has 13 residues. Trimming pared 6 bases from V and 3 bases from J, leaving 9 bases between. CDR3 DNA: TGTGCCAGCAGGTCGTCGGTCAATCAGCCCCAGCATTTT. Its translation: CASRSSVNQPQHF.

This clone came up once. The rearrangement uses TRBV19 and TRBJ2-2; TRBD2 agrees at 11 bases. CDR1 is LNHDA, CDR2 SQIVND, per germline (reference sequence). The junction had 6 bases not matched to a gene; V was cut back by 3 bases and J by 0 bases. This CDR3 spans 18 amino acids. CDR3 bases: TGTGCCAGTAGTATGAAACTAGCGGGGGCATCGAACACCGGGGAGCTGTTTTTT. This translates into CASSMKLAGASNTGELFF.

This chain links TRBV6-5 with TRBJ2-1, with D unresolved. The V and J ends lost 0 bases and 9 bases respectively, with 9 bases between them. The CDR3 sequence is 13 residues long. Germline V lookup: CDR1 MNHEY, CDR2 SVGAGI. This CDR3 is CASSYSILVEQFF. The CDR3 DNA follows: TGTGCCAGCAGTTACTCGATTCTAGTTGAGCAGTTCTTC.

V usage is TRBV18 and J usage is TRBJ2-7; no clear D gene. CDR1 and CDR2 (germline): KGHSH, LQKENI. Trimming took off 1 base at V and 5 bases at J, with 15 bases between the two ends. CDR3 length equals 15 residues. Here the CDR3 reads CASSPLSQVGNEQYF. CDR3 nucleotides: TGTGCCAGCTCACCACTCTCCCAGGTTGGCAACGAGCAGTACTTC.

This chain joins TRBV7-9 and TRBJ2-2; weak D call: TRBD2 (6 bases). This CDR3 spans 16 amino acids. The germline V and J ends were trimmed by 7 bases and 7 bases, with 22 bases remaining between them. CDR1 and CDR2 from the germline V gene are SEHNR and FQNEAQ (reference sequence). Here the CDR3 reads CASTWAGIGKGGELFF. The CDR3 region has the DNA TGTGCCAGCACCTGGGCGGGGATTGGTAAAGGCGGGGAGCTGTTTTTT.

The chain is built from TRBV7-2 and TRBJ2-7; 7 bases agree with TRBD2. Germline assignment: CDR1 SGHTA and CDR2 FQGNSA. The V and J ends lost 4 bases and 2 bases, in that order; junction bases with no gene match: 8. This CDR3 region has 15 residues. CDR3 DNA sequence: TGTGCCAGCAGCTATACATTCGGGGGGACCTACGAGCAGTACTTC. Residues: CASSYTFGGTYEQYF.

The J gene is TRBJ1-1, the V gene TRBV28; D is undetermined. There are 16 residues in the CDR3. The V gene lost 3 bases and the J gene lost 4 bases, with 18 bases spanning the gap. The V gene's germline CDR1 is MDHEN and CDR2 SYDVKM. In nucleotides, the CDR3 is TGTGCCAGCAGTTTCCTCACGGTTCGGGGAGCCACTGAAGCTTTCTTT. Its translation is CASSFLTVRGATEAFF.

The chain couples TRBV6-1 to TRBJ1-3; 11 nucleotides line up with TRBD1. The CDR3 sequence is 16 residues long. Germline CDR1 is MNHNS and CDR2 is SASEGT. V shed 5 bases, J shed 4 bases, and the junction held 7 bases outside the gene matches. The CDR3 DNA is TGTGCCAGCAGTCAAGGACAGGGGGCGGCCGGAAACACCATATATTTT. It yields the protein CASSQGQGAAGNTIYF.

The chain recombines TRBV7-2 with TRBJ2-1; 7 positions agree with TRBD2. V dropped 1 base and J dropped 10; count of bases not matched to a gene: 10. This CDR3 is 15 amino acids long. Germline V lookup: CDR1 SGHTA, CDR2 FQGNSA. CDR3 nucleotide sequence: TGTGCCAGCAGCTTAGACCTTCGACTAGCAGGCGAGCAGTTCTTC. Its protein is CASSLDLRLAGEQFF.

CDR3 region: CASSPGGETGELFF. The DNA of the CDR3 is TGTGCCAGCAGCCCCGGGGGGGAAACCGGGGAGCTGTTTTTT. This sequence joins TRBV3-1 (or the pseudogene TRBV3-2) and TRBJ2-2; 8 nucleotides line up with TRBD2. In germline, CDR1 is LGHDT, CDR2 YNNKEL (reference sequence). CDR3 length equals 14 residues. With 4 bases clipped from V and 5 bases from J, the junction kept 3 bases outside the gene matches.

The CDR3 here is CASSQPSRGTDTQYF. CDR3 DNA sequence: TGTGCCAGCAGTCAACCCTCCCGGGGTACAGATACGCAGTATTTT. J is TRBJ2-3 and V is TRBV28; maybe TRBD2 (5 bases). With 5 bases removed from V and 3 bases from J, the gap between germline ends came to 15 bases. The CDR3 covers 15 residues. Germline lookup yields CDR1 MDHEN and CDR2 SYDVKM. The full variable domain, rest sourced from reference TRBV28 and TRBJ2-3, is DVKVTQSSRYLVKRTGEKVFLECVQDMDHENMFWYRQDPGLGLRLIYFSYDVKMKEKGDIPEGYSVSREKKERFSLILESASTNQTSMYLCASSQPSRGTDTQYFGPGTRLTVL.

The chain couples TRBV6-5 to TRBJ1-6, with D hard to call. The CDR3 totals 14 residues. Per germline, CDR1 MNHEY and CDR2 SVGAGI. Trimming shortened V by 6 bases and J by 7 bases, and 13 bases separated the two germline ends. The CDR3 sequence is CASSLQAINSPLHF. The CDR3 DNA sequence: TGTGCCAGCAGCCTTCAGGCCATAAATTCACCCCTCCACTTT.

The chain carries TRBV5-1 and TRBJ2-7; TRBD1 is a possible D gene (6 bases). The CDR3 consists of 15 residues. The V end was cut by 3 bases, the J end by 0 bases, with 13 bases between. Germline CDR1 is SGHRS and CDR2 is YFSETQ. CDR3: CASSSNTGFSYEQYF. CDR3 in DNA: TGCGCCAGCAGCTCTAATACAGGGTTCTCCTACGAGCAGTACTTC.